This TCR beta chain is drawn from a study of graft-versus-host responses after intestinal transplantation. This table comes from immunoSEQ multiplex PCR, and its TCRdb copy is limited to in-frame clones, with some not included. The table has 130,000 or so clones, around nine tenths seen once; the top ten hold around 0.15%. V lost 0 bases, J lost 6 bases, and 8 bases lay in between. This CDR3 spans 13 amino acids. In germline, CDR1 is ENHRY, CDR2 SYGVKD. This clone appeared once. The antigen is not known. The source material was unstimulated CD4+ T cells sorted from spleen or lymph node cells, sampled before intestinal transplant. This receptor was obtained from a human donor who received an intestinal transplant. This chain connects TRBV10-3 to TRBJ1-1, with D unclear. CDR3 sequence reads: CAISESGMSEAFF. CDR3 sequence (DNA): TGTGCCATCAGTGAGTCGGGGATGTCTGAAGCTTTCTTT.